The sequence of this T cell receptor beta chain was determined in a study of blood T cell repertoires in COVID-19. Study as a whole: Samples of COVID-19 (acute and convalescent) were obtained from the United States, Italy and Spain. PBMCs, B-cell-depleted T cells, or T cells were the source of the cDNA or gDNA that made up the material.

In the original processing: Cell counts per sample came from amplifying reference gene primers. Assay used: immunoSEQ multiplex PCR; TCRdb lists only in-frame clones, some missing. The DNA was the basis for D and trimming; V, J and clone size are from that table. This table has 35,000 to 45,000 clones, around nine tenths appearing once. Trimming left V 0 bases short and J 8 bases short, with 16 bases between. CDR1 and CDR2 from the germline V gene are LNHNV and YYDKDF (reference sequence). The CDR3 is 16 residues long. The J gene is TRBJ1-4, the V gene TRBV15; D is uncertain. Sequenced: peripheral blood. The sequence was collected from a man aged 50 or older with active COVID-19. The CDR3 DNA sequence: TGTGCCACCAGCAGAGAGAGAACGGACGGAGGAGAAAAACTGTTTTTT. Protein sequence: CATSRERTDGGEKLFF.